This T cell receptor beta chain derives from a study of vaccination and CD4 T cells after COVID-19. Study-level information: Median time from second vaccine dose to sampling was approximately 69 days (14 to 241). Three convalescent patients gave samples at day 14 and days 161 to 241 post-vaccination.

In TCRdb, the PCR reads were re-called with MiXCR into one record per CDR3 protein. Of roughly 30,000 distinct CDR3 sequences in the sample, approximately 51% were seen once. CDR1 MNHEY and CDR2 SVGEGT come from the germline V gene. The CDR3 consists of 16 residues. V lost 8 bases, J lost 3 bases, and 12 bases stayed unmatched. Time point here: late sampling 161 to 241 days after vaccination in a few convalescent patients. Points from the study as a whole: Only relatively few convalescent patients were studied, and early post-infection timepoints were not analyzed.

This clonotype has more than one count but fewer than ten. Its target is unknown. This sequence was found in a human donor who had recovered from COVID-19. The V call is TRBV6-2 or TRBV6-3, the J call TRBJ1-5, with TRBD1 identical over 8 bases. The input for sequencing was CD4+ T cells from blood, taken about 7 months after SARS-CoV-2 vaccination. This chain's CDR3 is CASGPGGAIPNQPQHF. DNA for the CDR3: TGTGCCAGCGGACCAGGGGGCGCAATACCCAATCAGCCCCAGCATTTT.